Shown below are 27 T cell receptor beta chains from a single sample sequenced in a study of T cell responses to AZD1222 COVID-19 vaccine. TCRdb's copy holds only in-frame clones and misses some; the assay was immunoSEQ multiplex PCR. Here the sample spans approximately 100,000 clones, 85% to 90% being singletons. The sample in question was peripheral blood, obtained on day 0 of AZD1222 vaccination. These receptors were taken from an adult in good health.

This clone was detected once. The chain links TRBV21-1 to TRBJ1-2. TRBV21-1 is recorded as a pseudogene. The CDR3 covers 16 residues. CDR3 DNA: TGTGCCAGCAGCAAAGCATTAGAGAGGCCTAACTATGGCTACACCTTC. Translation: CASSKALERPNYGYTF.

This chain uses TRBV7-8 with TRBJ2-1; TRBD1 matches 8 bases. V lost 7 bases, J lost 9 bases, and 17 bases stayed unmatched. The length of the CDR3 is 16 residues. Germline V lookup: CDR1 SGHVS, CDR2 FQNEAQ. The CDR3 DNA follows: TGTGCCAGCACCCCTGCTGCCAGGGGGCCTTGGGGTGAGCAGTTCTTC. It translates to CASTPAARGPWGEQFF. Full variable domain (outside the CDR3, taken from reference TRBV7-8 and TRBJ2-1): GAGVSQSPRYKVAKRGQDVALRCDPISGHVSLFWYQQALGQGPEFLTYFQNEAQLDKSGLPSDRFFAERPEGSVSTLKIQRTQQEDSAVYLCASTPAARGPWGEQFFGPGTRLTVL.

The rearrangement uses TRBV5-1 and TRBJ2-7; TRBD1 matches 10 bases. This CDR3 has 15 amino acids. Germline CDR1 reads SGHRS; CDR2 reads YFSETQ. The V and J ends lost 3 bases and 4 bases, in that order; junction bases with no gene match: 7. Written as DNA, the CDR3 is TGCGCCAGCAGCTGGGCTGGACAGGGGGGATACGAGCAGTACTTC. It specifies CASSWAGQGGYEQYF.

The rearrangement links TRBV5-1 to TRBJ1-2, with 11 bases lining up with TRBD1. Germline V gene data show CDR1 as SGHRS and CDR2 as YFSETQ. Trimming at V came to 4 bases and at J to 4 bases, leaving 9 bases not matched to a gene. The CDR3 runs 16 residues. CDR3 bases: TGCGCCAGCAGCCCCGGGGACAGGGGGTCTGGCTATGGCTACACCTTC. Residues: CASSPGDRGSGYGYTF.

For the CDR3, the DNA is TGTGCCAGCAGGAGAGGAGGGGCTATCAAAGAGCAGTACTTC. Translation: CASRRGGAIKEQYF. The chain combines TRBV27 with TRBJ2-7; weak D call: TRBD2 (6 bases). V shed 6 bases and J shed 7 bases, with 19 bases lying between them. This CDR3 has 14 residues. Germline-derived CDR1 and CDR2 are MNHEY and SMNVEV (reference sequence).

V is TRBV11-1 and J is TRBJ2-1, with a weak D call TRBD1 (5 bases). The V gene lost 6 bases and the J gene lost 14 bases, with 20 bases spanning the gap. Germline CDR1 reads SGHAT; CDR2 reads FQDESV (reference sequence). The CDR3 length is 13 residues. In DNA form, the CDR3 reads TGTGCCAGCAGAACGGACACGGTCTCTCCGGAGTTCTTC. This translates into CASRTDTVSPEFF.

V gene TRBV7-9 combines with J gene TRBJ2-2; D is perhaps TRBD2 (6 bases). CDR3 size: 15 residues. Trimming removed 8 bases from V and 5 bases from J, with 18 bases in between. Per the germline V gene, CDR1 is SEHNR and CDR2 is FQNEAQ (reference sequence). CDR3 in amino acids: CASWGTGFGTGELFF. CDR3 DNA: TGTGCCAGCTGGGGGACTGGGTTCGGAACCGGGGAGCTGTTTTTT.

The rearrangement links TRBV4-1 to TRBJ2-7; D tentatively reads TRBD1 or TRBD2 (6 bases each). CDR3 length: 16 residues. Germline V gene data show CDR1 as MGHRA and CDR2 as YSYEKL. The V gene lost 0 bases and the J gene lost 3 bases, with 15 bases spanning the gap. For the CDR3, the DNA is TGCGCCAGCAGCCAAGAAGGGGGGCCTGGGTTCTACGAGCAGTACTTC. Translation gives CASSQEGGPGFYEQYF.

This rearrangement joins TRBV29-1 to TRBJ2-4; D assignment may be TRBD1 or TRBD2 (5 bases each). This CDR3 has 13 residues. Germline CDR1 SQVTM, CDR2 ANQGSEA. Trimming pared 7 bases from V and 1 base from J, leaving 11 bases between. The CDR3 spells CSGGTTAKNIQYF. The CDR3 DNA reads TGCAGCGGTGGGACCACGGCCAAAAACATTCAGTACTTC.

The V gene is TRBV7-3, the J gene TRBJ2-7; D is uncertain. The CDR3 totals 13 residues. Trimming left V 2 bases short and J 7 bases short, with 12 bases between. Germline assignment: CDR1 SGHTA and CDR2 FQGTGA. The CDR3 DNA reads as TGTGCCAGCAGCTTACACGGCGGTCGGGAGCAGTACTTC. Translating it yields CASSLHGGREQYF.

This sequence joins TRBV7-8 and TRBJ1-2; D remains unclear. The germline V gene encodes CDR1 SGHVS and CDR2 FQNEAQ. Trimming removed 5 bases at V and 6 bases at J, with 10 bases between. This CDR3 has 12 amino acids. CDR3 coding DNA: TGTGCCAGCAGCATAAGGGATCATGGCTACACCTTC. Amino acids: CASSIRDHGYTF.

This clone came up a few times. The genes are TRBV5-1 and TRBJ1-4, with D unresolved. The CDR3 totals 13 residues. Germline V gene sequence: CDR1 SGHRS, CDR2 YFSETQ. Trimming cost V 5 bases and J 7 bases, with 12 bases left between them. The CDR3 is CASREAGREKLFF. In DNA, the CDR3 is TGCGCCAGCAGGGAGGCAGGTCGTGAAAAACTGTTTTTT.

The V gene is TRBV4-1, the J gene TRBJ1-1; D remains ambiguous. This CDR3 is built from 17 residues. Trimming shortened V by 0 bases and J by 1 base, and 15 bases separated the two germline ends. The V gene's germline CDR1 is MGHRA and CDR2 YSYEKL. The CDR3 protein is CASSQEGGISTNTEAFF. The DNA for the CDR3 is TGCGCCAGCAGCCAAGAAGGAGGCATCAGCACGAACACTGAAGCTTTCTTT.

The genes are TRBV2 and TRBJ1-1; the D is unclear. The CDR3 sequence is 14 residues long. V shed 3 bases and J shed 5 bases, with 13 bases lying between them. Germline CDR1 and CDR2: SNHLY and FYNNEI. Here the CDR3 DNA reads TGTGCCAGCAGTGACCCTAGACGAGGGACTGAAGCTTTCTTT. Translated, it gives CASSDPRRGTEAFF.

The genes are TRBV5-1 and TRBJ1-1; no clear D gene. CDR1 and CDR2 from the germline V gene are SGHRS and YFSETQ. Trimming took off 0 bases at V and 0 bases at J, with 9 bases between the two ends. The CDR3 length is 15 residues. The CDR3 reads CASSLAPGLNTEAFF. CDR3 nucleotides: TGCGCCAGCAGCTTGGCGCCGGGTTTGAACACTGAAGCTTTCTTT.

CDR3 protein: CASSHSDRLNTEAFF. The CDR3 region has the DNA TGTGCCAGCAGCCACTCGGACAGACTGAACACTGAAGCTTTCTTT. The V gene is TRBV3-1 (or the pseudogene TRBV3-2), the J gene TRBJ1-1; D is perhaps TRBD1 (6 bases). The CDR3 consists of 15 residues. Looked up from germline, CDR1 is LGHDT and CDR2 is YNNKEL (reference sequence). V shed 3 bases and J shed 0 bases, with 11 bases lying between them.

This sequence joins TRBV5-6 and TRBJ1-1; 9 nucleotides agree with TRBD1. Germline V gene data show CDR1 as SGHDT and CDR2 as YYEEEE. V lost 4 bases and J lost 11; bases outside the gene matches: 9. This CDR3 spans 13 amino acids. The CDR3 loop reads CASSGGTGKVAFF. CDR3 DNA: TGTGCCAGCAGCGGGGGGACAGGGAAGGTTGCTTTCTTT.

The rearrangement uses TRBV3-1 (or the pseudogene TRBV3-2) and TRBJ1-2; 7 nucleotides line up with TRBD1. Germline loops: CDR1 LGHDT, CDR2 YNNKEL (reference sequence). The CDR3 sequence is 16 residues long. The V segment lost 4 bases and the J segment 0 bases; nucleotides outside the gene matches: 8. The CDR3 nucleotides read TGTGCCAGCAGCCTAAGGGGGACAGCTTCTAACTATGGCTACACCTTC. It is translated as CASSLRGTASNYGYTF.

The rearrangement joins TRBV3-1 (or the pseudogene TRBV3-2) to TRBJ1-6; D remains ambiguous. CDR1 is LGHDT, CDR2 YNNKEL, per germline (reference sequence). Trimming took off 1 base at V and 14 bases at J, with 12 bases between the two ends. This CDR3 comprises 13 residues. The CDR3 loop is CASSQAKGPALHF. The CDR3 DNA is TGTGCCAGCAGCCAAGCGAAAGGTCCAGCCCTCCACTTT.

The chain is built from TRBV6-5 and TRBJ2-7; 9 positions match TRBD1. This CDR3 has 13 amino acids. Trimming at V came to 7 bases and at J to 4 bases, leaving 5 bases not matched to a gene. Germline lookup yields CDR1 MNHEY and CDR2 SVGAGI. CDR3 protein: CASTRDREYEQYF. CDR3 DNA: TGTGCCAGCACACGGGACAGGGAGTACGAGCAGTACTTC.

The chain carries TRBV2 and TRBJ2-1; TRBD2 matches 9 bases. V was clipped by 8 bases and J by 8 bases; unmatched bases: 10. The CDR3 totals 14 residues. CDR1 and CDR2 (germline): SNHLY, FYNNEI. CDR3 nucleotide sequence: TGTGCCAGCGCGGGACTAGCAACATGGGATGAGCAGTTCTTC. Residues: CASAGLATWDEQFF. The full variable domain, with the rest looked up from reference TRBV2 and TRBJ2-1, is EPEVTQTPSHQVTQMGQEVILRCVPISNHLYFYWYRQILGQKVEFLVSFYNNEISEKSEIFDDQFSVERPDGSNFTLKIRSTKLEDSAMYFCASAGLATWDEQFFGPGTRLTVL.

This clone was seen just once. The chain joins TRBV4-1 to TRBJ2-7, with 11 bases aligning to TRBD2. Germline CDR1 MGHRA, CDR2 YSYEKL. J lost 4 bases, V lost 8 bases, and 19 bases had no gene match. The CDR3 loop spans 18 amino acids. The CDR3 loop reads CASDQTGFILAGGYEQYF. The CDR3 nucleotides are TGCGCCAGCGACCAGACAGGGTTTATTCTAGCGGGAGGTTACGAGCAGTACTTC.

This chain links TRBV5-1 with TRBJ1-3; D gene uncertain. V dropped 0 bases and J dropped 0 bases, with 7 bases sitting between them. Looked up from germline, CDR1 is SGHRS and CDR2 is YFSETQ. This CDR3 has 15 amino acids. CDR3 protein: CASSLGQNSGNTIYF. CDR3 sequence (DNA): TGCGCCAGCAGCTTGGGGCAGAACTCTGGAAACACCATATATTTT.

This chain uses TRBV5-1 with TRBJ1-1, with D unresolved. Germline V CDR1 and CDR2: SGHRS, YFSETQ. CDR3 length: 12 amino acids. Trimming cost V 4 bases and J 4 bases, with 8 bases left between them. The CDR3 DNA is TGCGCCAGCAGCGCCAGAAGCACTGAAGCTTTCTTT. Amino acids: CASSARSTEAFF.

This chain uses TRBV16 with TRBJ1-1, with D uncertain. Germline assignment: CDR1 KGHSY and CDR2 FQNENV. V lost 4 bases to trimming and J lost 2 bases, with 8 bases between them. The CDR3 contains 13 residues. Written as DNA, the CDR3 is TGTGCCAGCAGCCCTCAGCCAAACACTGAAGCTTTCTTT. It is translated as CASSPQPNTEAFF.

In its sample, this clone was seen once. The V call is TRBV29-1, the J call TRBJ1-2; maybe TRBD1 (6 bases). Trimming removed 0 bases from V and 0 bases from J, with 11 bases in between. This CDR3 has 15 residues. Germline CDR1 is SQVTM and CDR2 is ANQGSEA. CDR3 in amino acids: CSVEDLGATNYGYTF. CDR3 DNA: TGCAGCGTTGAAGATCTGGGGGCGACTAACTATGGCTACACCTTC.

The chain couples TRBV27 to TRBJ2-7; perhaps D is TRBD1 or TRBD2 (5 bases each). Between the trimmed V and J ends, which lost 5 bases and 6 bases, there was a span of 23 bases. Germline assignment: CDR1 MNHEY and CDR2 SMNVEV (reference sequence). The CDR3 runs to 16 residues. CDR3 residues: CASSIRRDGKRGEQYF. CDR3 bases: TGTGCCAGCAGTATTCGCCGGGACGGCAAACGGGGCGAGCAGTACTTC.